The following is a T cell receptor beta chain sequence with its context. No antigen is known for it. These data come from a study of STAT5B mutations in CD4+ large granular lymphocyte leukemia. General observations from the study: 8/27 top patient clones versus 2/35 control clones were TRBV06-family.

This CDR3 is 14 amino acids long. Trimming removed 0 bases from V and 6 bases from J; junction bases left unmatched: 4. The germline gives CDR1 WNHNN, CDR2 SYGVQD (reference sequence). In the original workflow: The detection floor for productive clonotype frequency was 2.59 x 10-5. Profiling relied on immunoSEQ multiplex PCR, and the TCRdb table lists in-frame clones only, not all of them. V, J and clone size are taken as reported in that table, and D and trimming were inferred from the DNA itself. This sample has about 22,000 clones, with over 80% found just once. V and J are TRBV10-1 and TRBJ1-1; 7 nucleotides agree with TRBD1. Specimen: CD4+ T cells from blood buffy coats. The TCR sequence derives from a human donor in good health. For the CDR3, the DNA is TGCGCCAGCAGTGAGTCCGGGACAGTGGCTGAAGCTTTCTTT. It is translated as CASSESGTVAEAFF.